This is a list of T cell receptor beta chains from one sample in a study of long-term antiretroviral therapy in people with HIV. Repertoires were generated with immunoSEQ multiplex PCR, while TCRdb's copy carries only in-frame clones and drops some. The sample includes over 25,000 clones, approximately 80% seen only once; the top ten take more than 8%. The sequencing used unsorted PBMCs, collected approximately 2.9 years after starting antiretroviral therapy. The receptors were sampled from a man aged 25-40 years with HIV. Each CDR3 is given with its conserved first and last residue. A D gene is named only where the DNA matches it firmly. Size values are once, few and many counts, or a class for expanded clones, and some rows have none.

V,D,size,J,DNA,CDR3
TRBV7-6,NA,NA,TRBJ1-1,TGTGCCAGCAGCTTAGAAGGTACCTCCCTGAACACTGAAGCTTTCTTT,CASSLEGTSLNTEAFF
TRBV6-5,NA,few,TRBJ1-2,TGTGCCAGCAGTTCCCTCGCCGGGTTTAGGGGCTACACCTTC,CASSSLAGFRGYTF
TRBV4-1,TRBD2,NA,TRBJ2-7,TGCGCCGCCTGGGGGAGCGGGAGCTCCTACGAGCAGTACTTC,CAAWGSGSSYEQYF
TRBV29-1,NA,once,TRBJ2-7,TGCAGCGTTGTATCTAGTGGGCTTCAGTACTTC,CSVVSSGLQYF
TRBV4-2,NA,once,TRBJ2-1,TGTGCCAGCAGCCCTCTGGTGGAGGCCGGTAATGAGCAGTTCTTC,CASSPLVEAGNEQFF
TRBV10-3,TRBD2,NA,TRBJ2-7,TGTGCCATCAGAGGAGCAGATCCGGGGGGCTACGAGCAGTACTTC,CAIRGADPGGYEQYF
TRBV19,NA,NA,TRBJ1-1,TGTGCCAGTAGTATAGAAGGGATCCAGACTGAAGCTTTCTTT,CASSIEGIQTEAFF
TRBV7-3,TRBD1,NA,TRBJ2-2,TGTGCCAGCAGCTTATTAGGGGGCGTCACCGGGGAGCTGTTTTTT,CASSLLGGVTGELFF
TRBV4-2,NA,NA,TRBJ1-4,TGTGCCAGCAGCCAAGAACAGGTCCCTAATGAAAAACTGTTTTTT,CASSQEQVPNEKLFF
TRBV30,TRBD1,NA,TRBJ2-3,TGTGCCTGGAGCCCCATGGACAGGGCGAGTGGAGATACGCAGTATTTT,CAWSPMDRASGDTQYF
TRBV27,NA,once,TRBJ1-1,TGTGCCAGCAGTTTATCCGGGCAGGGCCTGGTCACTGAAGCTTTCTTT,CASSLSGQGLVTEAFF
TRBV11-2,NA,NA,TRBJ2-5,TGTGCCAGCAGCCCATGGGACAGCTACGAACGGGGAGGGACCCAGTACTTC,CASSPWDSYERGGTQYF
TRBV2,NA,few,TRBJ1-5,TGTGCCAGCAGTGTTGGGGGGGCGACTCAGCCCCAGCATTTT,CASSVGGATQPQHF
TRBV28,TRBD2,once,TRBJ2-5,TGTGCCAGCAGCAGTCTAGCGGGGGCCTACGTGGAGACCCAGTACTTC,CASSSLAGAYVETQYF
TRBV6-6,TRBD2,once,TRBJ2-3,TGTGCCAGCCGGGGGGGCGATGGAGATACGCAGTATTTT,CASRGGDGDTQYF
TRBV14,TRBD1,NA,TRBJ1-1,TGTGCCAGCAGCCAAGACAGGGGGGTAGTGAACACTGAAGCTTTCTTT,CASSQDRGVVNTEAFF
TRBV6-1,NA,NA,TRBJ1-1,TGTGCCAGCGCCTTATCCCCGACAGGCAACACTGAAGCTTTCTTT,CASALSPTGNTEAFF
TRBV28,NA,once,TRBJ2-3,TGTGCCAGCTGCAAGAATATAGATACGCAGTATTTT,CASCKNIDTQYF
TRBV5-1,TRBD2,NA,TRBJ2-3,TGCGCCAGCAGCTTAGGTAGACTAGCGGGATCAGATACGCAGTATTTT,CASSLGRLAGSDTQYF
TRBV5-1,TRBD1,medium-sized,TRBJ2-1,TGCGCCAGCAGCTTGGCTGGACAGGGAAGGGGCTACAATGAGCAGTTCTTC,CASSLAGQGRGYNEQFF
TRBV27,TRBD1,NA,TRBJ1-2,TGTGCCAGCAGCCAGGGGGTGATCTATGGCTACACCTTC,CASSQGVIYGYTF
TRBV5-4,TRBD1,NA,TRBJ2-7,TGTGCCAGCAGCCAGGACAGGGGCTACGAGCAGTACTTC,CASSQDRGYEQYF
TRBV5-1,TRBD2,NA,TRBJ2-5,TGCGCCAGCAGCCGCAGACTAGCGGGAGGGGGTGAGACCCAGTACTTC,CASSRRLAGGGETQYF
TRBV7-6,TRBD1,NA,TRBJ1-5,TGTGCCAGCAGCTTAGGCGGGACAGGGTCGCATCAGCCCCAGCATTTT,CASSLGGTGSHQPQHF
TRBV10-3,NA,NA,TRBJ2-2,TGTGCCATCAGGATCACCGACGCAAATAATCTCGGGAACACCGGGGAGCTGTTTTTT,CAIRITDANNLGNTGELFF
TRBV27,TRBD2,NA,TRBJ2-7,TGTGCCAGCAGTTTGTTGCCTAGCGGGAGTTCTGTTTCCGAGCAGTACTTC,CASSLLPSGSSVSEQYF
TRBV6-1,NA,once,TRBJ1-2,TGTGCCAGCAGTGAGCGGGGAGGGGGCTATGGCTACACCTTC,CASSERGGGYGYTF